This T cell receptor (beta chain) was identified in a study of blood T cell repertoires in COVID-19. As for the study in general: Whether acute or convalescent, the COVID-19 samples came from the United States, Italy and Spain. The analysed material was cDNA or gDNA that came from T cells, B-cell-depleted T cells, or PBMCs.

Original data processing: It was from reference gene primer amplification that nucleated cell counts were estimated. Only in-frame clones appear in the TCRdb table, and some are missing; sequencing was by immunoSEQ multiplex PCR. V and J calls and clone size are copied from that table; D and trimming were computed from the DNA. This table holds 150,000 to 200,000 clones, 70% to 90% found once. The CDR3 runs to 17 residues. V lost 5 bases and J 4 bases, leaving 26 bases between the germline ends. Germline V gives CDR1 GTSNPN, CDR2 SVGIG (reference sequence). The receptor was isolated from an elderly woman in a cohort sampled during active or convalescent COVID-19. The chain recombines TRBV30 with TRBJ1-2, with a tentative D call TRBD1 (5 bases). Input material: peripheral blood. CDR3 protein: CAWYFDPQWGGSYGYTF. The CDR3 nucleotides read TGTGCCTGGTACTTCGACCCACAGTGGGGCGGATCCTATGGCTACACCTTC.